This TCR beta chain was captured by sequencing in a study of cytomegalovirus exposure and HLA in healthy donors (dated by TCRdb to the late 2010s). As for the study more broadly: In an earlier analysis of about 560 of the donors, 250 to 350 Gb of sequence data and 90 million to 130 million unique TCR beta sequences from about 179 million T cells were reported. Every discovery cohort repertoire had been produced on one sequencing platform. A later analysis re-examined previously published TCR beta repertoires from just over 650 donors and added high-resolution HLA genotyping to investigate patterns of TCR occurrence. The study used immunosequencing to profile the T cell repertoires of 670 or so subjects and linked those repertoires to cytomegalovirus serostatus. A later genetic analysis took genome-wide SNP genotypes for about three fifths of the 666 donors and used that subset as a discovery cohort. Because of strong linkage in the cohort, five DR-DQ haplotypes were treated as single units for association and clustering. The later analysis used no new phenotypic data to find candidate immune exposures, relying instead on TCR beta sequences and their occurrence across donors. The study combined high-throughput TCR immunosequencing, statistical association of individual TCRs with disease status, and machine learning to predict cytomegalovirus infection status. The number of typed donors differed by locus: roughly 620-630 for A, B, C, DRB1 and DQB1; some 500 for DQA1; fewer than 610 for DPA1; and about 470 for DPB1. To decide whether each TCR beta V gene segment behaved as functional or pseudogenic, an earlier analysis of approximately 590 of the donors relied on high-throughput TCR beta sequencing. Among the 398 genotyped donors, under 90% belonged to the genetic ancestry cluster associated with self-reported Caucasian donors. HLA typing covered class I and class II loci at four-digit resolution. Among 398 genotyped donors of the cohort, an average of about 240,000 unique TCR beta nucleotide sequences was sequenced per donor, of which 15% to 20% were non-productive. Approximately 300 gigabases of sequencing data and some 85 million unique TCR sequences were included in an early release covering about 700 HLA-typed donors. A separate validation cohort of approximately 130 different subjects was used in addition to the 666-subject first cohort. The study aimed to test whether signatures of past pathogen exposure could be identified by cataloging public T cell receptors. Alongside the repertoire data, information on donor age, sex, ethnicity and CMV serostatus was compiled.

The research as a whole found: Most CMV-associated TCR beta chains appeared to be HLA-restricted in a later analysis, and the HLA associations seemed to be driven largely by CMV exposure. A further reported finding was that TCR beta sequences accurately predicted the HLA-A and HLA-B alleles for most subjects in the first cohort. An earlier analysis of roughly 570 of the donors showed that most TCR beta V segments appeared in productive rearrangements either about 87% or about 30% of the time, which broadly matched IMGT annotations. Linkage disequilibrium might explain the correlated functional status among segregating V segments, but an unknown experimental factor could not be excluded. In both the original and validation cohorts, the classifier was reported to diagnose cytomegalovirus status with high specificity and sensitivity. Sequencing depth was assumed to be roughly uniform across donors in the presence/absence analyses, though that assumption may not hold. Because some donors lacked HLA typing at each locus, the association tests relied only on the typed subset. CMV serostatus was the only immune exposure information available for the cohort. Across donors, most TCR sequences were observed very rarely, whereas some public TCRs were present in many individuals. A later analysis found that HLA-associated TCR beta chains were more clonally expanded and had lower generation probabilities than equally common non-associated chains. A cluster of highly shared sequence variants was judged likely to represent a technical artifact of the sequencing pipeline. A total of about 180 TCR beta chains were listed by the study as associated with cytomegalovirus. A few of the identified cytomegalovirus-associated TCR beta chains were confirmed in vitro to be specific for cytomegalovirus antigens. According to a later analysis, parvovirus B19, influenza, CMV and Epstein-Barr virus appeared linked to several top co-occurrence clusters. This cohort had only TCR beta chains sequenced, and the lack of alpha or paired-chain data limited which features could be detected. A later genetic analysis reported fewer N-insertions in productive TCRs among donors in an Asian-associated ancestry cluster than the roughly 670-donor mean. Strong co-occurrence of HLA alleles, especially DR and DQ, made assigning TCR associations to individual alleles difficult. The authors suggested that the approach could potentially be generalized to other disease states and immunological phenotypes. A later genetic analysis associated a missense DCLRE1C variant with V-gene and J-gene trimming of TCR beta chains, and an independent cohort replicated the association. Because the 87-base-pair reads could not distinguish some IMGT-functional V segments, including TRBV6-2 and TRBV6-3, those segments were excluded. In a later analysis, TCR association rates were found to vary across HLA loci, with the most associated TCRs seen for DRB1 alleles and the fewest for HLA-C alleles. Specific HLA alleles were associated with roughly 17,000 TCR beta sequences at a false discovery rate of 0.05 in a later analysis. Because counts were too low, seventeen rarely observed V segments, including chromosome 9 orphons, were excluded from the earlier analysis of 587 of the donors.

The cysteine opens and the phenylalanine closes a CDR3 of 14 amino acids. Just the 42-base CDR3 DNA is kept, in frame starting at base 1. As encoded in the germline V gene (reference sequence), CDR1 is SEHNR while CDR2 is FQNEAQ. Trimming removed 6 bases from V and 2 bases from J, leaving 14 bases between the germline ends. Concerning this clone itself: Its antigen has not been determined. The record has no base qualities; no much larger clone is one base away.

Libraries came from the immunoSEQ multiplex PCR assay. For the multiplex PCR, a mixture combining 60 forward primers for TCR Vbeta segments and 13 reverse primers for TCR Jbeta segments was used. The CDR3 region of rearranged TCR beta genes was amplified from genomic DNA with a multiplex PCR assay. The Illumina HiSeq System was used to sequence the amplified TCR beta libraries as 87-base-pair reads. As for how the authors treated the data: A later analysis tallied about 77 million unique TCR beta chains across the 550 to 850 repertoires, and some 12 million of those chains were shared by two or more donors. A nearest-neighbor algorithm error-corrected the raw reads and collapsed the reads into unique sequences, merging closely related sequences to remove PCR and sequencing errors. V, D and J gene segments were assigned by aligning CDR3 sequences to IMGT reference sequences. For a sequence to be retained, at least a six-nucleotide match to both a V gene segment and a J gene segment was required. Rearrangements were classified as productive when the CDR3 lacked stop codons and remained in frame with V and J, and all other rearrangements were classified as non-productive. Following IMGT convention, CDR3 was defined as the stretch from the second conserved V-encoded cysteine up to the conserved J-encoded phenylalanine. Sequences without an unambiguous match to a single V gene segment were excluded from the earlier analysis of about 640 of the donors. In an earlier analysis of some 590 of the donors, a V segment was called functional when productive rearrangements were above 56.7%, and segregating when the standard deviation between donors exceeded 5%. A statistical classification framework was developed to diagnose cytomegalovirus status using the catalog of TCR beta chain sequences. In a later analysis, V and J genes were assigned by comparing TCR nucleotide sequences against IMGT/GENE-DB human TR gene sequences. In a later analysis, CDR3 sequences and most-parsimonious VDJ recombination scenarios were assigned using the TCRdist pipeline. A later analysis defined each TCR beta chain by its CDR3 amino acid sequence plus V-gene family, and excluded reads lacking a unique V-gene family. In a later analysis, nearly 600 highly shared, low-generation-probability nucleotide sequences were removed to address suspected cross-contamination and a sequencing artifact. In a later analysis, a clonal expansion index for each public chain was calculated from normalized within-repertoire ranks of inferred template counts. A later analysis computed generation probabilities with a VDJ recombination model fitted to out-of-frame rearrangements, and checked the results against IGoR. Hypergeometric tests were used in a later analysis to score TCR-TCR, TCR-HLA and TCR-CMV co-occurrence, with a repertoire-size bias correction applied to the TCR pairs. False discovery rates were estimated in a later analysis by permuting HLA or CMV assignments 20 times. A later analysis grouped co-occurring TCRs with DBSCAN, adding TCRdist sequence similarity when clustering within HLA-allele-positive subsets. Co-occurrence clustering excluded repertoires with fewer than 30,000 or more than 120,000 public chains, plus five with anomalous nucleotide sharing. Imported from immuneACCESS, the table was reduced by TCRdb to in-frame sequences with V and J called. These copies leave out some clones; in studies compared against another copy, an unresolved V gene accounts for under half, and the cause of the remainder is not known. V, J and clone size were drawn from that table, and D and trimming were deduced from the DNA. This sample is represented by 250,000 or so clones; about 80% of them were singletons. Around 8.3% of the sample goes to the ten largest clones.

The cohort comprised 670 or so healthy bone marrow donors. At the time of sampling, every cohort member was nominally healthy, though immune exposures that went unrecorded were likely present. The donor tested CMV seropositive, placing the donor among the approximately 290 seropositive members of the cohort. Every donor gave a peripheral blood sample, and the peripheral blood mononuclear cells from that sample were used for TCR beta sequencing. The Qiagen DNeasy Blood Extraction Kit was used to extract genomic DNA from the blood cell samples. Recombination joined TRBV7-9 with TRBJ2-7; TRBD2 could be the D gene, as 6 bases match. The receptor was isolated from an older woman in good health and CMV-seropositive. The specimen sequenced was PBMCs. The CDR3 region: CASRSTSSTYEQYF. At the DNA level, the sequence is TGTGCCAGCAGATCGACTAGTAGCACCTACGAGCAGTACTTC.